The following is a T cell receptor (beta chain) sequence with its context. Which antigen it targets is not known. Lacking the conserved final phenylalanine or tryptophan, this CDR3 likely reflects a read error. The DNA is omitted, as the CDR3 cannot be located on it reliably, and the CDR3 follows TCRdb's listing. This record belongs to a study of tumor-infiltrating lymphocytes in oesophageal squamous cell carcinoma (TCRdb year 2016). The library was prepared using PCR. Sequencing instrument: Illumina HiSeq 2000. The public reads were run again by TCRdb, first through fastp at Q25 and then through MiXCR, and only productive beta chains were kept. Entries that share a CDR3 protein sequence are merged under the most common genes and DNA. In this sample the table shows approximately 13,000 distinct CDR3 sequences, about three fifths of which occur a single time. Jointly, the top ten make up roughly 33% of the sample.

Sequencing was performed on esophageal tumor tissue. This clonotype originated in a female donor with esophageal squamous cell carcinoma.

The CDR3 in this case is CASRLTGQGYYEQYFGS. Recombination connected TRBV27 to TRBJ2-5; TRBD1, the D gene given by the table, was not confirmed from the DNA. The germline V gene (reference sequence) supplies CDR1 MNHEY and CDR2 SMNVEV. The CDR3 is 17 residues long, counting both termini.